The 15 T cell receptor beta chains reported below all come from one sample, sequenced in a study of cytomegalovirus exposure and HLA in healthy donors. Some clones are missing from TCRdb's copy, which holds only in-frame ones; the method was immunoSEQ multiplex PCR. This table holds hundreds of thousands of clones, about 90% found once. What was sequenced was PBMCs. Receptors originate from a woman in her twenties or thirties in good health and CMV-seronegative.

Only one count was recorded for this clone. The V and J genes are TRBV12-1 and TRBJ2-7; the table calls TRBD1, which could not be checked here. TRBV12-1 is marked as a pseudogene. The CDR3 has 19 amino acids. CDR3 amino acids: CASSARGTDFNPIPSEQYF. The DNA for the CDR3 is TGTGCCAGCAGCGCCCGCGGGACAGACTTCAACCCCATCCCTTCCGAGCAGTACTTC.

The chain links TRBV15 to TRBJ2-1; TRBD2 agrees at 7 bases. Germline V lookup: CDR1 LNHNV, CDR2 YYDKDF (reference sequence). The CDR3 has 16 residues. V gave up 0 bases and J gave up 0 bases; unmatched junction bases: 2. CDR3 residues: CATSRELASSYNEQFF. The CDR3 DNA follows: TGTGCCACCAGCAGAGAACTAGCGAGCTCCTACAATGAGCAGTTCTTC. Based on the CDR3 plus reference TRBV15 and TRBJ2-1, the full variable domain is DAMVIQNPRYQVTQFGKPVTLSCSQTLNHNVMYWYQQKSSQAPKLLFHYYDKDFNNEADTPDNFQSRRPNTSFCFLDIRSPGLGDTAMYLCATSRELASSYNEQFFGPGTRLTVL.

The rearrangement links TRBV7-2 to TRBJ2-2; perhaps D is TRBD1 or TRBD2 (5 bases each). The germline V and J ends were trimmed by 4 bases and 3 bases, with 9 bases remaining between them. This CDR3 comprises 14 residues. The germline gives CDR1 SGHTA, CDR2 FQGNSA. The CDR3 region is CASSSGADTGELFF. CDR3 coding DNA: TGTGCCAGCAGCTCCGGGGCCGACACCGGGGAGCTGTTTTTT.

V usage is TRBV4-3 and J usage is TRBJ2-7; either TRBD1 or TRBD2 may fit D (5 bases each). Germline assignment: CDR1 LGHNA and CDR2 YSLEER. The CDR3 totals 15 residues. V was clipped by 1 base and J by 2 bases, with 12 bases between them. The CDR3 sequence is CASSQGRGRAYEQYF. In DNA, the CDR3 is TGCGCCAGCAGCCAAGGCCGGGGCCGGGCCTACGAGCAGTACTTC.

CDR3 in amino acids: CASSKGHSSYEQYF. CDR3 bases: TGTGCCAGCAGCAAAGGCCATAGCTCCTACGAGCAGTACTTC. V is TRBV27 and J is TRBJ2-7, with no clear D. From germline, CDR1 is MNHEY and CDR2 SMNVEV (reference sequence). With 6 bases removed from V and 0 bases from J, the gap between germline ends came to 12 bases. This CDR3 contains 14 residues.

This clone occurred a few times. The chain combines TRBV2 with TRBJ2-5; the match to TRBD2 covers 13 bases. There are 14 residues in the CDR3. Germline V gene lookup returns CDR1 SNHLY and CDR2 FYNNEI. V shed 8 bases and J 5 bases; nucleotides not matched to a gene: 5. CDR3 in amino acids: CASQGLAGVETQYF. The CDR3 bases are TGTGCCAGCCAAGGACTAGCGGGAGTTGAGACCCAGTACTTC. Looking up the rest from reference TRBV2 and TRBJ2-5 gives the full variable domain: EPEVTQTPSHQVTQMGQEVILRCVPISNHLYFYWYRQILGQKVEFLVSFYNNEISEKSEIFDDQFSVERPDGSNFTLKIRSTKLEDSAMYFCASQGLAGVETQYFGPGTRLLVL.

The rearrangement uses TRBV4-1 and TRBJ1-2; TRBD1 might be the D (6 bases). This CDR3 has 14 amino acids. Germline V gene data show CDR1 as MGHRA and CDR2 as YSYEKL. Between the trimmed V and J ends, which lost 2 bases and 7 bases, there was a span of 14 bases. The CDR3 loop reads CASSQTTGIGGYTF. DNA for the CDR3: TGCGCCAGCAGCCAAACTACAGGGATTGGTGGCTACACCTTC.

V usage is TRBV2 and J usage is TRBJ2-7, with TRBD2 as a possible D gene (7 bases). The germline V and J ends were trimmed by 8 bases and 5 bases, with 19 bases remaining between them. Germline V gene sequence: CDR1 SNHLY, CDR2 FYNNEI. The CDR3 sequence is 14 residues long. DNA for the CDR3: TGTGCCAGCCAGAGGGGGGAGGGCCCCCACGAGCAGTACTTC. It yields the protein CASQRGEGPHEQYF.

The J gene is TRBJ1-2, the V gene TRBV29-1; D may be TRBD1 (6 bases). CDR1 is SQVTM, CDR2 ANQGSEA, per germline. The CDR3 consists of 12 residues. The ends were cut back, 4 bases at V and 6 bases at J, with 12 bases in the middle. The CDR3 DNA sequence: TGCAGCGTTGTAGGGGGGGCGGATGGCTACACCTTC. It codes for CSVVGGADGYTF. The full variable domain, rest sourced from reference TRBV29-1 and TRBJ1-2, is SAVISQKPSRDICQRGTSLTIQCQVDSQVTMMFWYRQQPGQSLTLIATANQGSEATYESGFVIDKFPISRPNLTFSTLTVSNMSPEDSSIYLCSVVGGADGYTFGSGTRLTVV.

The rearrangement links TRBV13 to TRBJ1-1; TRBD1 is a possible D gene (5 bases). V lost 4 bases, J lost 4 bases, and 13 bases lay in between. Germline CDR1 and CDR2: PRHDT and FYEKMQ (reference sequence). The CDR3 has 14 residues. This chain's CDR3 is CASSYLGGGTEAFF. The CDR3 region has the DNA TGTGCCAGCAGCTATCTTGGGGGTGGCACTGAAGCTTTCTTT.

The V and J genes are TRBV2 and TRBJ1-2, with a weak D call TRBD1 (5 bases). Germline values: CDR1 SNHLY, CDR2 FYNNEI. This CDR3 is 16 amino acids long. V dropped 8 bases and J dropped 2 bases, with 21 bases sitting between them. The CDR3 reads CASPKGMGSRNYGYTF. The CDR3 nucleotides read TGTGCCAGCCCTAAGGGGATGGGCAGTAGGAACTATGGCTACACCTTC.

This sequence joins TRBV2 and TRBJ2-7; TRBD1 aligns across 9 bases. CDR3 length equals 15 residues. V shed 4 bases, J shed 3 bases, and the junction held 7 bases outside the gene matches. Germline V lookup: CDR1 SNHLY, CDR2 FYNNEI. The CDR3 nucleotides read TGTGCCAGCAGTGGGGGGACAGGGAGTATCTACGAGCAGTACTTC. Protein: CASSGGTGSIYEQYF.

The chain couples TRBV9 to TRBJ2-7; tentative D call: TRBD1 (6 bases). This CDR3 region has 12 residues. Germline V gene sequence: CDR1 SGDLS, CDR2 YYNGEE. The germline V and J ends were trimmed by 2 bases and 7 bases, with 10 bases remaining between them. CDR3 sequence (DNA): TGTGCCAGCAGCGTTACAGGGATAGAGCAGTACTTC. Its protein product is CASSVTGIEQYF. Combining the CDR3 with reference TRBV9 and TRBJ2-7 gives the whole variable domain DSGVTQTPKHLITATGQRVTLRCSPRSGDLSVYWYQQSLDQGLQFLIQYYNGEERAKGNILERFSAQQFPDLHSELNLSSLELGDSALYFCASSVTGIEQYFGPGTRLTVT.

The chain couples TRBV5-4 to TRBJ2-2; 10 positions agree with TRBD2. Per germline, CDR1 SGHNT and CDR2 YYREEE (reference sequence). This CDR3 contains 15 residues. V lost 3 bases, J lost 7 bases, and 6 bases stayed unmatched. CDR3 sequence (DNA): TGTGCCAGCAGCTCCGCCCTAGCGGGAGTCGGGGAGCTGTTTTTT. Protein sequence: CASSSALAGVGELFF.

The chain recombines TRBV29-1 with TRBJ2-5; 12 bases align to TRBD1. CDR3 size: 14 residues. J was trimmed by 5 bases and V by 8 bases; bases with no gene match: 9. Per the germline V gene, CDR1 is SQVTM and CDR2 is ANQGSEA. The CDR3 spells CSTPPGQGAETQYF. CDR3 bases: TGCAGCACCCCTCCGGGACAGGGGGCGGAGACCCAGTACTTC. Combining the CDR3 with reference TRBV29-1 and TRBJ2-5 gives the whole variable domain SAVISQKPSRDICQRGTSLTIQCQVDSQVTMMFWYRQQPGQSLTLIATANQGSEATYESGFVIDKFPISRPNLTFSTLTVSNMSPEDSSIYLCSTPPGQGAETQYFGPGTRLLVL.